This TCR beta chain was identified in a study of glioma-infiltrating T cells. The study, taken as a whole, reports: CDR3 overlap between tissue and blood was very small. Gliomas, especially low-grade, showed above-expected tissue-blood divergence; non-neoplastic patients showed below.

V dropped 4 bases and J dropped 2; count of bases not matched to a gene: 2. The CDR3 consists of 14 residues. CDR1 is WSHSY and CDR2 is SAAADI in the germline V gene. This clonotype was detected many times. What it binds is not known. TCR alpha and beta CDR3 regions were amplified from RNA using iRepertoire nested multiplex PCR. TCRdb ran MiXCR on the multiplex PCR reads and lists one entry per CDR3 protein. The table has about 110,000 distinct CDR3 sequences, 25% to 30% seen once. This clonotype originated in a human donor with low-grade glioma or glioblastoma, undergoing nonglioma brain surgery, or in good health (not recorded which). Material for sequencing was glioma tissue, nonneoplastic brain tissue, or PBMCs (not recorded which). The rearrangement joins TRBV10-2 to TRBJ2-7; 10 nucleotides line up with TRBD1. The CDR3, as DNA: TGCGCCAGCAGTGGGGACAGGGGTACCTACGAGCAGTACTTC. Translation: CASSGDRGTYEQYF.